Below are 16 T cell receptor beta chains sequenced from a single sample in a study of regulatory T cells in long-lasting Graves disease. CDR3 regions were amplified by Arm-PCR using iRepertoire HTBI primers to build TCR beta libraries. TCRdb re-called the multiplex PCR reads through MiXCR, storing one row per CDR3 protein. Of a few hundred thousand distinct CDR3 sequences listed, 12% are singletons. Indicated time point: newly diagnosed GD, antithyroid drugs for less than 3 months. PBMCs provided the RNA from which the TCR library was made. This same sample was also part of a study on T cells in Graves' hyperthyroidism and ophthalmopathy.

The starting material was peripheral blood mononuclear cells (PBMCs), obtained at new diagnosis, from a patient treated with antithyroid drugs. These receptors came from a woman aged 18-29 years with Graves disease.

This clonotype occurred many times. The chain combines TRBV29-1 with TRBJ2-1, with a possible D match to TRBD2 (5 bases). Germline V gene sequence: CDR1 SQVTM, CDR2 ANQGSEA. V lost 2 bases to trimming and J lost 6 bases, with 11 bases between them. The CDR3 extends over 13 amino acids. This CDR3 reads CSVELALFNEQFF. The CDR3 DNA sequence: TGCAGCGTTGAACTAGCTTTATTCAATGAGCAGTTCTTC.

This clonotype occurred a few times. The chain joins TRBV20-1 to TRBJ2-5; 11 bases agree with TRBD2. There are 16 residues in the CDR3. Germline V gives CDR1 DFQATT, CDR2 SNEGSKA (reference sequence). V shed 5 bases, J shed 1 base, and the junction held 9 bases outside the gene matches. The CDR3 bases are TGCAGTGCTGGGGCAGTGACTAGCGGGATCCAAGAGACCCAGTACTTC. Its protein is CSAGAVTSGIQETQYF.

This clonotype showed up many times. V is TRBV14 and J is TRBJ2-3; TRBD1 agrees at 12 bases. The ends lost 1 base at V and 0 bases at J; junction bases unmatched: 2. Germline CDR1 reads SGHDN; CDR2 reads FVKESK. This CDR3 spans 17 amino acids. CDR3 DNA: TGTGCCAGCAGCCAAGCGGGACAGGGGGCAAGCACAGATACGCAGTATTTT. Its protein product is CASSQAGQGASTDTQYF.

This clonotype showed up many times. J is TRBJ1-5 and V is TRBV20-1; tentatively, D is TRBD1 (5 bases). The CDR3 loop spans 15 amino acids. The V end lost 0 bases, the J end lost 7 bases, and 16 bases lay between the germline ends. The germline V gene has CDR1 DFQATT and CDR2 SNEGSKA (reference sequence). In DNA form, the CDR3 reads TGCAGTGCTAGAGATGCACGGGGGATCGACCAGCCCCAGCATTTT. Translating gives CSARDARGIDQPQHF.

There are many counts of this clonotype. CDR3 residues: CSARVASGYPDTQYF. In DNA form, the CDR3 reads TGCAGTGCTAGAGTGGCTAGCGGTTACCCAGATACGCAGTATTTT. The V call is TRBV20-1, the J call TRBJ2-3, with 7 nucleotides matching TRBD2. This CDR3 has 15 amino acids. Per the germline V gene, CDR1 is DFQATT and CDR2 is SNEGSKA (reference sequence). J was trimmed by 4 bases and V by 1 base; bases with no gene match: 8.

This clonotype occurred a few times. This rearrangement joins TRBV10-3 to TRBJ2-7; tentatively, D is TRBD2 (6 bases). Germline values: CDR1 ENHRY, CDR2 SYGVKD. The CDR3 is made up of 13 amino acids. V lost 10 bases and J lost 6, with 19 bases in between. The CDR3 sequence is CATSDYSSREQYV. For the CDR3, the DNA is TGTGCCACCTCGGACTACTCCTCTCGCGAGCAGTACGTC.

This clonotype was counted ten times or more. The chain couples TRBV29-1 to TRBJ2-7; 8 bases match TRBD2. V lost 3 bases and J lost 4; bases outside the gene matches: 8. This CDR3 has 14 residues. Per the germline V gene, CDR1 is SQVTM and CDR2 is ANQGSEA. CDR3 loop: CSVDGLAGTYEQYF. CDR3 bases: TGCAGCGTTGATGGGTTAGCGGGGACTTACGAGCAGTACTTC.

This clonotype was recorded many times. The V gene is TRBV27, the J gene TRBJ2-7; D not resolved. The CDR3 contains 17 residues. V lost 5 bases to trimming and J lost 3 bases, with 23 bases between them. CDR1 and CDR2 (germline): MNHEY, SMNVEV (reference sequence). The CDR3 bases are TGTGCCAGCAGTCCACAACTCAGGAATAAGGTATTCTACGAGCAGTACTTC. Its protein product is CASSPQLRNKVFYEQYF.

As concerns this clonotype: This may be a read error: a much more frequent sequence differs by one nucleotide. The chain has TRBV5-6 and TRBJ2-1; D gene ambiguous. The germline V gene has CDR1 SGHDT and CDR2 YYEEEE. This CDR3 comprises 14 residues. As DNA, the CDR3 is TGTGCCAGCAGCCTAAGATGGGGAAACAATGAGCAGTCCTTC. It specifies CASSLRWGNNEQSF. The variable domain in full, with the rest retrieved from reference TRBV5-6 and TRBJ2-1, is DAGVTQSPTHLIKTRGQQVTLRCSPKSGHDTVSWYQQALGQGPQFIFQYYEEEERQRGNFPDRFSGHQFPNYSSELNVNALLLGDSALYLCASSLRWGNNEQSFGPGTRLTVL.

This clonotype was counted many times. The V gene is TRBV29-1, the J gene TRBJ1-1; 7 nucleotides line up with TRBD1. The CDR3 consists of 12 residues. The V gene end was trimmed by 7 bases and the J gene end by 9 bases; junction bases not matched to a gene: 11. The germline V gene has CDR1 SQVTM and CDR2 ANQGSEA. CDR3 nucleotide sequence: TGCAGCGGGGCGACAGGGTCCCTTCAAGCTTTCTTT. Its protein is CSGATGSLQAFF.

This clonotype was detected only a few times. The chain joins TRBV27 to TRBJ2-4, with no clear D. The V gene lost 5 bases and the J gene lost 4 bases, with 18 bases spanning the gap. This CDR3 has 16 residues. In germline, CDR1 is MNHEY, CDR2 SMNVEV (reference sequence). CDR3 sequence reads: CASSTYLKAPKNIQYF. The CDR3 DNA reads TGTGCCAGCAGTACCTATTTAAAGGCCCCAAAAAACATTCAGTACTTC.

This clonotype was counted only a few times. V and J are TRBV30 and TRBJ2-4; possibly TRBD1 for D (6 bases). Germline CDR1 is GTSNPN and CDR2 is SVGIG (reference sequence). Between the trimmed V and J ends, which lost 4 bases and 0 bases, there was a span of 16 bases. The CDR3 runs 16 residues. CDR3 residues: CAWTPGQFLAKNIQYF. CDR3 nucleotides: TGTGCCTGGACCCCAGGACAGTTCCTAGCCAAAAACATTCAGTACTTC.

This clonotype was observed many times. The chain uses TRBV29-1 and TRBJ2-1; TRBD1 is a possible D gene (7 bases). The CDR3 extends over 14 amino acids. Trimming left V 8 bases short and J 6 bases short, with 20 bases between. Germline assignment: CDR1 SQVTM and CDR2 ANQGSEA. This CDR3 is CSTIRGATANEQFF. The CDR3 DNA reads TGCAGCACTATCAGGGGGGCCACCGCCAATGAGCAGTTCTTC.

This clonotype was seen many times. The chain combines TRBV12-3 or TRBV12-4 with TRBJ2-3, with TRBD2 identical over 7 bases. V was pared by 8 bases and J by 4 bases, with 12 bases of the junction left unmatched. The CDR3 totals 15 residues. As DNA, the CDR3 is TGTGCCAGCCAACATGGCGGGAGCACTGCAGATACGCAGTATTTT. Protein sequence: CASQHGGSTADTQYF.

In this sample, this clonotype turned up many times. The chain has TRBV14 and TRBJ2-1, with 8 bases that match TRBD2. V lost 2 bases to trimming and J lost 7 bases; unmatched junction nucleotides: 1. This CDR3 has 13 residues. Germline CDR1 SGHDN, CDR2 FVKESK. The CDR3 nucleotides read TGTGCCAGCAGCCAACCTAGCGGGAATGAGCAGTTCTTC. Amino acid sequence: CASSQPSGNEQFF.

This clonotype turned up a few times. Here the CDR3 DNA reads TGTGCCAGCAGGTGGGTAGAAGAGCAGTTCTTC. It encodes CASRWVEEQFF. The chain links TRBV6-2 or TRBV6-3 to TRBJ2-1; D gene ambiguous. This CDR3 has 11 amino acids. V lost 6 bases and J 10 bases, leaving 10 bases between the germline ends. Germline CDR1 reads MNHEY; CDR2 reads SVGEGT.